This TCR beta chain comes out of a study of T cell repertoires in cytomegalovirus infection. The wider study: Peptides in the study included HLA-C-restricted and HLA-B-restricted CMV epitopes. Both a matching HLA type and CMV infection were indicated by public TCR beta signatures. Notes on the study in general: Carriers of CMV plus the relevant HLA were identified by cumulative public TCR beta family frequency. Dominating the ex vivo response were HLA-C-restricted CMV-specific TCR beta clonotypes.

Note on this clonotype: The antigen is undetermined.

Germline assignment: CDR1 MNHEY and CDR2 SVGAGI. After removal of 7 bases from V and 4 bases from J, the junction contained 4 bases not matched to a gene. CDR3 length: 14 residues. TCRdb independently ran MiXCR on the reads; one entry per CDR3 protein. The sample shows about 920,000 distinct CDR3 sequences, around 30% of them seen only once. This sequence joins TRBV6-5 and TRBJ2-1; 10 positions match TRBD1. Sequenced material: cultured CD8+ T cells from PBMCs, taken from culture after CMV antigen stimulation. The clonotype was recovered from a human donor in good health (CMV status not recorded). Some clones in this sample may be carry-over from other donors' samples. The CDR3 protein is CASTRQGAYNEQFF. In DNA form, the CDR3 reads TGTGCCAGCACCCGACAGGGGGCTTACAATGAGCAGTTCTTC.